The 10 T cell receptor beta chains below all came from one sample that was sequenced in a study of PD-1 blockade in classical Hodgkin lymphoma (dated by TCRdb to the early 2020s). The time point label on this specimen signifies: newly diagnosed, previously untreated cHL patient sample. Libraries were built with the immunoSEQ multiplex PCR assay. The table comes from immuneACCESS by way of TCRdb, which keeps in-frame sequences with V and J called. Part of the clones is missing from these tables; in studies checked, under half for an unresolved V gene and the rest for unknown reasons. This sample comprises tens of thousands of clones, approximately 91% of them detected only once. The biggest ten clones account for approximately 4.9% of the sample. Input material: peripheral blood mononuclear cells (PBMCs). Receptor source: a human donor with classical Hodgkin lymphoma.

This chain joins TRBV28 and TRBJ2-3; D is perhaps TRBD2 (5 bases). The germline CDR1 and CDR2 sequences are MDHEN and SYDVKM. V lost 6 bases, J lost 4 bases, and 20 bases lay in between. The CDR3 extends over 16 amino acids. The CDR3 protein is CASRLGVHTGADTQYF. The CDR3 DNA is TGTGCCAGCAGGCTTGGGGTCCATACCGGGGCAGATACGCAGTATTTT.

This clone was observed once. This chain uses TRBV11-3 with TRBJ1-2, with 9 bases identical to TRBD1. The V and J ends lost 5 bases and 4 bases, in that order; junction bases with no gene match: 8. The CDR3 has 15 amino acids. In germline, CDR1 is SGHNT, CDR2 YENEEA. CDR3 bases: TGTGCCAGCAGCAGTACAGGGGGCACAAGCTATGGCTACACCTTC. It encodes CASSSTGGTSYGYTF.

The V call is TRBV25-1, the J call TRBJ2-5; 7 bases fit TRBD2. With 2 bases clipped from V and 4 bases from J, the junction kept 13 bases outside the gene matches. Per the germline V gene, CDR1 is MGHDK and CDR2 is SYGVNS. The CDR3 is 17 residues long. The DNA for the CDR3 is TGTGCCAGCAGTGAAGGAATAGCGGGTTTTTTGGGAGAGACCCAGTACTTC. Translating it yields CASSEGIAGFLGETQYF.

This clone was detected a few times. DNA of the CDR3: TGTGCCAGCAGTGGGGGACTAGCGGGTCGCAATGAGCAGTTCTTC. Translated, it gives CASSGGLAGRNEQFF. The V call is TRBV2, the J call TRBJ2-1, with 12 bases lining up with TRBD2. This CDR3 contains 15 residues. Trimming cost V 4 bases and J 6 bases; bases outside gene matches: 4. Germline V lookup: CDR1 SNHLY, CDR2 FYNNEI.

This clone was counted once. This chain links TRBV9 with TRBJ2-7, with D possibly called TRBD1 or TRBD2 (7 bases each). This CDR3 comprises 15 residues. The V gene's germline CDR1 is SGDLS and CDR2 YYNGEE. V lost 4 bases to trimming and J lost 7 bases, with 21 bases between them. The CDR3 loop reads CASSPRPVRGGEQYF. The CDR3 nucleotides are TGTGCCAGCAGCCCCCGGCCGGTCAGGGGGGGAGAGCAGTACTTC. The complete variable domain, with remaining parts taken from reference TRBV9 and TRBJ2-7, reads DSGVTQTPKHLITATGQRVTLRCSPRSGDLSVYWYQQSLDQGLQFLIQYYNGEERAKGNILERFSAQQFPDLHSELNLSSLELGDSALYFCASSPRPVRGGEQYFGPGTRLTVT.

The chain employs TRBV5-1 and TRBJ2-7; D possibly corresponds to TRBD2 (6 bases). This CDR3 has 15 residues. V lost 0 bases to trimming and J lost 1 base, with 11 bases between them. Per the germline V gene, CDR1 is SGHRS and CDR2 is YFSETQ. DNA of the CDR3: TGCGCCAGCAGCTTGGGGGGGACTGAATCCTACGAGCAGTACTTC. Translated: CASSLGGTESYEQYF. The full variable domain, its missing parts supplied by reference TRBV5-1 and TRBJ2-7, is KAGVTQTPRYLIKTRGQQVTLSCSPISGHRSVSWYQQTPGQGLQFLFEYFSETQRNKGNFPGRFSGRQFSNSRSEMNVSTLELGDSALYLCASSLGGTESYEQYFGPGTRLTVT.

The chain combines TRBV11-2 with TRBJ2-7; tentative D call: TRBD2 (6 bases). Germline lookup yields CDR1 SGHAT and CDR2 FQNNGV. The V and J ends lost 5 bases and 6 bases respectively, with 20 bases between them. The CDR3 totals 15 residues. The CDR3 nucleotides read TGTGCCAGCAGCCCACCGGGGGTCCCTCCACCCGAGCAGTACTTC. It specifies CASSPPGVPPPEQYF.

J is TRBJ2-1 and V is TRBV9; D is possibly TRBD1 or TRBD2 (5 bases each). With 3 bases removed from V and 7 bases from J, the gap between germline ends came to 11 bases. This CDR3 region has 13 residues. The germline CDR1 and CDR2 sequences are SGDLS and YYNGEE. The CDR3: CASSGDGTNEQFF. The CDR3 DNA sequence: TGTGCCAGCAGCGGGGACGGAACTAATGAGCAGTTCTTC.

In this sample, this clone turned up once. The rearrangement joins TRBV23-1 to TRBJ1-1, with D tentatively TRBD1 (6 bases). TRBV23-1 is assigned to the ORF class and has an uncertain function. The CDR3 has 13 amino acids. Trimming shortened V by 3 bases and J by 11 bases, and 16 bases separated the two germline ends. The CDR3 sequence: CASSHLRAGEAFF. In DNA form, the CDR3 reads TGCGCCAGCAGTCATCTGCGAGCAGGGGAGGCTTTCTTT.

For the CDR3, the DNA is TGTGCCAGCAGCGCGAGGACACGAGCGGGAGGGTACAATGAGCAGTTCTTC. Translated, it gives CASSARTRAGGYNEQFF. This chain links TRBV9 with TRBJ2-1; 10 nucleotides align to TRBD2. The CDR3 length is 17 residues. From germline, CDR1 is SGDLS and CDR2 YYNGEE. The V gene end was trimmed by 3 bases and the J gene end by 4 bases; junction bases not matched to a gene: 10.